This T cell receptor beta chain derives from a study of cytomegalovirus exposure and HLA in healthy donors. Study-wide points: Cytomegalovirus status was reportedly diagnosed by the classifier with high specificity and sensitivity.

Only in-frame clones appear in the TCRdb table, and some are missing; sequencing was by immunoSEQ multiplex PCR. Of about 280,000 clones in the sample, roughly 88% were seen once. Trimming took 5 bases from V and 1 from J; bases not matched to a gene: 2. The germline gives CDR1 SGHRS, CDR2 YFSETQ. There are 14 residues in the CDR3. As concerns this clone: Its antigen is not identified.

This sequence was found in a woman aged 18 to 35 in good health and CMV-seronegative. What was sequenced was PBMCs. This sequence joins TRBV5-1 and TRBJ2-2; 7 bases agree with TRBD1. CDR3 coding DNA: TGCGCCAGCAGGGCAGGGGGGAACACCGGGGAGCTGTTTTTT. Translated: CASRAGGNTGELFF.